The source of this TCR beta chain is a study of T cell repertoires in cytomegalovirus infection. Study-level points and caveats: The cumulative frequency of public TCR beta families identified carriers of CMV plus the relevant HLA.

In germline, CDR1 is MDHEN, CDR2 SYDVKM. This CDR3 is 15 amino acids long. Trimming removed 4 bases from V and 3 bases from J, with 12 bases in between. In its sample, this clonotype was seen a few times. Its matching antigen is unknown. TCRdb independently ran MiXCR on the reads; one entry per CDR3 protein. The data show 500,000 or so distinct CDR3 sequences, approximately 15% seen once. V is TRBV28 and J is TRBJ1-4; no definite D call. What was sequenced was CD8+ T cells from PBMCs. The receptor comes from a human donor in good health (CMV status not recorded). Some clones in this sample may be carry-over from other donors' samples. The CDR3 DNA reads as TGTGCCAGCAGTTCCCGGCCCTTTTCTAATGAAAAACTGTTTTTT. It codes for CASSSRPFSNEKLFF.